The clone carrying this TCR beta chain was counted a few times. These data are taken from a study of blood T cell repertoires in COVID-19. Study overall: Sites in the United States, Italy and Spain provided acute and convalescent COVID-19 samples.

Sequencing was performed with immunoSEQ multiplex PCR; in TCRdb, only in-frame clones are kept and a portion is missing. The data show 150,000 or so clones, around nine tenths seen once. The specimen sequenced was peripheral blood. This clonotype originated in a human donor in a cohort sampled during active COVID-19.

This CDR3 reads CASSSTQGEQYF. The CDR3 nucleotides read TGTGCCAGCAGCTCGACCCAGGGCGAGCAGTACTTC. The chain carries TRBV11-2 and TRBJ2-7, with D possibly TRBD1 on 5 matching bases. Per the germline V gene, CDR1 is SGHAT and CDR2 is FQNNGV. This CDR3 region has 12 residues. Deletions cut 4 bases from V and 6 bases from J, with 10 bases between.